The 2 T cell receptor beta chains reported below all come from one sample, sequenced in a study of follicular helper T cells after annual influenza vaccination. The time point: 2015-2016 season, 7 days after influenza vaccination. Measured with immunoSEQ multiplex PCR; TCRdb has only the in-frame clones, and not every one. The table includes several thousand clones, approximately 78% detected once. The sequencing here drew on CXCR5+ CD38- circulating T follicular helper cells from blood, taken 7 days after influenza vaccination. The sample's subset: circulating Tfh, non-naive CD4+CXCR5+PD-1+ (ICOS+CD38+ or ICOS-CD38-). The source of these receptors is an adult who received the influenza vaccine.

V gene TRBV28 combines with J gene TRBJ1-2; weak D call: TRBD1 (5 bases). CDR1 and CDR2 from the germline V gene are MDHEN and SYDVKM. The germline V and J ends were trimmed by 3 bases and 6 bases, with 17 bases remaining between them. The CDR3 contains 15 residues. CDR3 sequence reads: CASSLWGLPQDGYTF. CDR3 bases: TGTGCCAGCAGTTTGTGGGGACTCCCGCAAGATGGCTACACCTTC.

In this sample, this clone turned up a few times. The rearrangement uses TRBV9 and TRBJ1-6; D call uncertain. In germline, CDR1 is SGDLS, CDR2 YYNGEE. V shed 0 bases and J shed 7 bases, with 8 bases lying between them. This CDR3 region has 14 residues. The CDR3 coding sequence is TGTGCCAGCAGCGTAGCGCATGAGAATTCACCCCTCCACTTT. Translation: CASSVAHENSPLHF.